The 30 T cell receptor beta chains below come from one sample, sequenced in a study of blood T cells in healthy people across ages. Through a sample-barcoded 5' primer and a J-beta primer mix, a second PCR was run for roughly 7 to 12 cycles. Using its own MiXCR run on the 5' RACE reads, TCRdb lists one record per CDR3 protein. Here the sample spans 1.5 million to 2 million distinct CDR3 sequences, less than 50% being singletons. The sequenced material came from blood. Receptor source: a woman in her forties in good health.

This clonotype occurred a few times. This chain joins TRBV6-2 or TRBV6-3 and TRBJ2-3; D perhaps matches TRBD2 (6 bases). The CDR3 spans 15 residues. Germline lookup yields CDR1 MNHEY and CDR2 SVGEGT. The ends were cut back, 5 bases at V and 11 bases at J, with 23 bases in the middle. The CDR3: CASSGAGPSAREQYF. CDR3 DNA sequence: TGTGCCAGCAGTGGGGCGGGACCGAGCGCGAGGGAGCAGTATTTT.

The CDR3 loop reads CASSQLPGQGNGYTF. CDR3 nucleotides: TGTGCCAGCAGCCAACTTCCGGGACAGGGTAATGGCTACACCTTC. V and J are TRBV3-1 and TRBJ1-2, with 9 nucleotides matching TRBD1. V shed 2 bases and J 6 bases; nucleotides not matched to a gene: 7. The CDR3 is 15 amino acids. Per the germline V gene, CDR1 is LGHDT and CDR2 is YNNKEL (reference sequence).

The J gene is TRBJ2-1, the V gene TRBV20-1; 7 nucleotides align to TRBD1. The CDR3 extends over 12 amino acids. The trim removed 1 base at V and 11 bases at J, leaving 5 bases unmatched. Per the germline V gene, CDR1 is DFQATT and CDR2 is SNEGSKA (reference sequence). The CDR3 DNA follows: TGCAGTGCTAGAGGGGACAGTGACAAGCAGTTCTTC. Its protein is CSARGDSDKQFF.

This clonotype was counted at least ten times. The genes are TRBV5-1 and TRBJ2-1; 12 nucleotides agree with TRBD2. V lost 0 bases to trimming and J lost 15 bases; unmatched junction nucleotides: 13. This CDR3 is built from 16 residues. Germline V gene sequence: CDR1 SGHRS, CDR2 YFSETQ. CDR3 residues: CASSLETSGGARPSFF. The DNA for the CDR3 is TGCGCCAGCAGCTTGGAGACTAGCGGGGGAGCTCGTCCGTCGTTCTTC.

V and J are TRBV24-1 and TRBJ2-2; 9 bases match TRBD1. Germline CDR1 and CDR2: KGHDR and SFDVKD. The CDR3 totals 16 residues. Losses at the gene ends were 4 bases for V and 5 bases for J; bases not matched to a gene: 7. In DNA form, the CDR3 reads TGTGCCACCAGTGACCAGGGACAGGGCAGGACCGGGGAGCTGTTTTTT. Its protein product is CATSDQGQGRTGELFF.

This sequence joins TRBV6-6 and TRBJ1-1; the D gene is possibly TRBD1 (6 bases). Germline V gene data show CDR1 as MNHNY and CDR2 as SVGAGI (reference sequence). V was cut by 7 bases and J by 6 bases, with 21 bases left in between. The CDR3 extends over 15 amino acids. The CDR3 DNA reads TGTGCCAGCATCCTAACGGGGGGCCATCGAGCTGAAGCTTTCTTT. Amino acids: CASILTGGHRAEAFF.

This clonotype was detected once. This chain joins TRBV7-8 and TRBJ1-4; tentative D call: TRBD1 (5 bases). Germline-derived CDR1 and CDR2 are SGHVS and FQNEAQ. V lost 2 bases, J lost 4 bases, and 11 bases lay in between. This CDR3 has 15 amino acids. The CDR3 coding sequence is TGTGCCAGCAGCTTACCGACAGAAAGTAATGAAAAACTGTTTTTT. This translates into CASSLPTESNEKLFF.

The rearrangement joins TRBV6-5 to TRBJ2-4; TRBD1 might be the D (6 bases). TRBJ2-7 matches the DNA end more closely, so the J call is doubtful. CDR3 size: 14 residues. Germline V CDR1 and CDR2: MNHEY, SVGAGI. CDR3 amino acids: CASSFDRISYEQYF. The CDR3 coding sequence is TGTGCCAGCAGTTTCGACAGGATTTCCTACGAGCAGTACTTC.

In nucleotides, the CDR3 is TGTGCCAGCAGCTGGACTGACGGGGGAGTATCCTACGAGCAGTACTTC. It is translated as CASSWTDGGVSYEQYF. V gene TRBV13 combines with J gene TRBJ2-7; D may be TRBD2 (6 bases). V lost 4 bases, J lost 1 base, and 17 bases lay in between. Per germline, CDR1 PRHDT and CDR2 FYEKMQ (reference sequence). The CDR3 covers 16 residues.

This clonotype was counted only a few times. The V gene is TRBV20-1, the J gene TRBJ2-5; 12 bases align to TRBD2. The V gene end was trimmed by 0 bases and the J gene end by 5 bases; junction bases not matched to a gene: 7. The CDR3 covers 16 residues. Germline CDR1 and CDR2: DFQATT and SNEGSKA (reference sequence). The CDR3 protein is CSARELGTSGLETQYF. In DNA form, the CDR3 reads TGCAGTGCTAGAGAGCTGGGGACTAGCGGGCTGGAGACCCAGTACTTC.

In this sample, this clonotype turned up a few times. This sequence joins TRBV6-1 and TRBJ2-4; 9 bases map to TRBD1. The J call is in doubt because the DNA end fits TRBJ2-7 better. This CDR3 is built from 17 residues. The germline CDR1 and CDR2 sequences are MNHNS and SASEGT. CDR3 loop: CASSEALQGTGTYEQYF. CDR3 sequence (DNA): TGTGCCAGCAGTGAAGCGCTTCAAGGGACAGGGACCTACGAGCAGTACTTC.

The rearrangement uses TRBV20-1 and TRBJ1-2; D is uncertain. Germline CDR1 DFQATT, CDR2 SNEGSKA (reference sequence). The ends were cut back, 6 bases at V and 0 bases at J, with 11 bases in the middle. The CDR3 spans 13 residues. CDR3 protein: CSAPEGANYGYTF. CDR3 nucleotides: TGCAGTGCCCCGGAGGGCGCTAACTATGGCTACACCTTC.

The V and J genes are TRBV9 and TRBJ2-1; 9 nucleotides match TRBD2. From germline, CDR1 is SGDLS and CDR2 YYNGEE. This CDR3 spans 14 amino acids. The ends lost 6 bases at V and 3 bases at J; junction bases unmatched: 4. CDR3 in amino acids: CASTSGGNYNEQFF. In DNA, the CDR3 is TGTGCCAGCACGAGCGGGGGGAACTACAATGAGCAGTTCTTC.

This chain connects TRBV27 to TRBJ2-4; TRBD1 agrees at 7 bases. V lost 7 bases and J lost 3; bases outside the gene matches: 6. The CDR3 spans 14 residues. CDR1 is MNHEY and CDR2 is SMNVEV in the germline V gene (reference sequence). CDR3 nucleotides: TGTGCCAGCAACGTCGCAGGGGGCAAAAACATTCAGTACTTC. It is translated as CASNVAGGKNIQYF.

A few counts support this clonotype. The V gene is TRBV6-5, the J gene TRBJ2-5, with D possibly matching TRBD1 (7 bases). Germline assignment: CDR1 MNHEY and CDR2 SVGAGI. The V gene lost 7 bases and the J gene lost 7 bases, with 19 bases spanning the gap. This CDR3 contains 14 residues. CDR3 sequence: CASNGGGQIMTQYF. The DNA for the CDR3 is TGTGCCAGCAACGGAGGGGGCCAGATTATGACCCAGTACTTC.

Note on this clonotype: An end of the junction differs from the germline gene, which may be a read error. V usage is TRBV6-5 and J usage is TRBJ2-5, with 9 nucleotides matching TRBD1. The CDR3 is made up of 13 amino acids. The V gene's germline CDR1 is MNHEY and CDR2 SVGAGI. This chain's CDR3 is CASIYTGQGRQYF. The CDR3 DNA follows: TGTGCCAGCATTTACACGGGACAGGGAAGGCAGTACTTC.

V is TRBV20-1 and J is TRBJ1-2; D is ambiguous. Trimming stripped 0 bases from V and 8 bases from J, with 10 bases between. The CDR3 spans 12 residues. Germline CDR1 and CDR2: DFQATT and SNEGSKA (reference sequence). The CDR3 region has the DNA TGCAGTGCTAGAGATCGGTCGGGGGGCTACACCTTC. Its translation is CSARDRSGGYTF.

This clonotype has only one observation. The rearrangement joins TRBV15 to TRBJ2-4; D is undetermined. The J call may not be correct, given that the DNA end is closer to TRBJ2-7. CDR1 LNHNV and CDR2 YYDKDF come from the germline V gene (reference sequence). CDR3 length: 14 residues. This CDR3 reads CATSRVPVAYEQYF. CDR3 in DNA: TGTGCCACCAGCAGAGTCCCGGTAGCCTACGAGCAGTACTTC.

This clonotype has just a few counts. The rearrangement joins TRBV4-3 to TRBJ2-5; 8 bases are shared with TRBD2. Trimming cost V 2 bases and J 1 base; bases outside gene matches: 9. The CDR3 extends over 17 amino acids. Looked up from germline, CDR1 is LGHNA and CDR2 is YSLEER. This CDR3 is CASSQLGSGGFQETQYF. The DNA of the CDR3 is TGCGCCAGCAGCCAATTGGGAAGCGGGGGCTTCCAAGAGACCCAGTACTTC.

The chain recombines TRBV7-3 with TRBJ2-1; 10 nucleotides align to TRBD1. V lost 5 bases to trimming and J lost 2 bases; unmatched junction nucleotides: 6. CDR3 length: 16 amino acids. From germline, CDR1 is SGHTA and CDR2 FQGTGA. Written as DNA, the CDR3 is TGTGCCAGCAGCCGGGACAGGGGAAGCCCCTACAATGAGCAGTTCTTC. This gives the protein CASSRDRGSPYNEQFF.

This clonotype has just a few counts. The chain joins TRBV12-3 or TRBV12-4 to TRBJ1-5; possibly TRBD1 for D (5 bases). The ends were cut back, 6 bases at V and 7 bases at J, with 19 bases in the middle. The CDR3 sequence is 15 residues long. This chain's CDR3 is CASSNNLGEGQPQHF. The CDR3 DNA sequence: TGTGCCAGCAGCAACAACCTGGGAGAGGGGCAGCCCCAGCATTTT.

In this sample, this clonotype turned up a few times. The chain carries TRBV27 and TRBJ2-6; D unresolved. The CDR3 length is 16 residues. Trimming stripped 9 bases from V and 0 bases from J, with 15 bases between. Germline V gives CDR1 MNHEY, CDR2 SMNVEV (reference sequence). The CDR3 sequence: CASLSLRNSGANVLTF. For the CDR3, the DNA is TGTGCCAGTCTCTCGCTGCGAAACTCTGGGGCCAACGTCCTGACTTTC.

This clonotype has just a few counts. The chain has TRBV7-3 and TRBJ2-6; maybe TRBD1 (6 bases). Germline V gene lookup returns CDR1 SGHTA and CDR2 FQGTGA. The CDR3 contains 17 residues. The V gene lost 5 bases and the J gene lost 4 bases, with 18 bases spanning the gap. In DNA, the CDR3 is TGTGCCAGCAGCCACCTACAGGGCTCGCAGGGGGCCAACGTCCTGACTTTC. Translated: CASSHLQGSQGANVLTF.

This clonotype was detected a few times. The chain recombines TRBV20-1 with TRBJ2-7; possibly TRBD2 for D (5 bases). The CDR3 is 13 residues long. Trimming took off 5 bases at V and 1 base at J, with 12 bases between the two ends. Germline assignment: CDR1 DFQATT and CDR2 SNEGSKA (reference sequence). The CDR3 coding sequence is TGCAGTGCTCAGTCACGGAGGTCCTACGAGCAGTACTTC. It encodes CSAQSRRSYEQYF.

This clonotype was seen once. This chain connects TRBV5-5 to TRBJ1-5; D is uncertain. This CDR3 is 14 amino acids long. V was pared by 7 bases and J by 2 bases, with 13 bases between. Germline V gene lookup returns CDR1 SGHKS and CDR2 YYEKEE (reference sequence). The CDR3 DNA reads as TGTGCCAGCGCCGAGTTTTTGGGCAATCAGCCCCAGCATTTT. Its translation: CASAEFLGNQPQHF. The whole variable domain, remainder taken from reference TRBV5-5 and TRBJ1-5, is DAGVTQSPTHLIKTRGQQVTLRCSPISGHKSVSWYQQVLGQGPQFIFQYYEKEERGRGNFPDRFSARQFPNYSSELNVNALLLGDSALYLCASAEFLGNQPQHFGDGTRLSIL.

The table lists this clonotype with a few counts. The CDR3 DNA sequence: TGCAGCGTTGGACTAGCGGGTCCTGGGGCCAACGTCCTGACTTTC. Translation: CSVGLAGPGANVLTF. This chain links TRBV29-1 with TRBJ2-6; TRBD2 matches at 10 bases. CDR3 size: 15 residues. V was clipped by 4 bases and J by 2 bases; unmatched bases: 2. Germline V gene lookup returns CDR1 SQVTM and CDR2 ANQGSEA.

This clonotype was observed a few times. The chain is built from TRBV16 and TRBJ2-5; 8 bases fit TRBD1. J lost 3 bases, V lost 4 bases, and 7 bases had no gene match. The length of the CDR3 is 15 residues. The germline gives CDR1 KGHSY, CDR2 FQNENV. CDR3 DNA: TGTGCCAGCAGCCTGAGTGGGACAGGAAAAGAGACCCAGTACTTC. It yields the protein CASSLSGTGKETQYF.

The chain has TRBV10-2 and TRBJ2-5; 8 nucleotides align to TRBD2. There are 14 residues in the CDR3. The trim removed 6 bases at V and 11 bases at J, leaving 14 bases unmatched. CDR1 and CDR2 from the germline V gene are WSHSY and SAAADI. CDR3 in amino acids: CASRNGGDSYVQYF. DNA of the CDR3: TGCGCCAGCAGGAACGGGGGGGACTCCTACGTGCAGTACTTC.

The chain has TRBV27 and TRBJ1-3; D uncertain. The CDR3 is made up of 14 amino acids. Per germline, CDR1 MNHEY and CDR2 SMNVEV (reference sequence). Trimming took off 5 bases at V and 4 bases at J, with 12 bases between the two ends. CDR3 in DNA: TGTGCCAGCAGTGTTACTGCGTCCGGAAACACCATATATTTT. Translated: CASSVTASGNTIYF.

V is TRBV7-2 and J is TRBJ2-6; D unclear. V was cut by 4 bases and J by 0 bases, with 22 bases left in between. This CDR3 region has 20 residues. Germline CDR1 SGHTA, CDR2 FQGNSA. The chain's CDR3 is CASSSTPRPLVGSGANVLTF. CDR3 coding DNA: TGTGCCAGCAGCTCTACCCCCCGCCCCCTGGTAGGCTCTGGGGCCAACGTCCTGACTTTC.